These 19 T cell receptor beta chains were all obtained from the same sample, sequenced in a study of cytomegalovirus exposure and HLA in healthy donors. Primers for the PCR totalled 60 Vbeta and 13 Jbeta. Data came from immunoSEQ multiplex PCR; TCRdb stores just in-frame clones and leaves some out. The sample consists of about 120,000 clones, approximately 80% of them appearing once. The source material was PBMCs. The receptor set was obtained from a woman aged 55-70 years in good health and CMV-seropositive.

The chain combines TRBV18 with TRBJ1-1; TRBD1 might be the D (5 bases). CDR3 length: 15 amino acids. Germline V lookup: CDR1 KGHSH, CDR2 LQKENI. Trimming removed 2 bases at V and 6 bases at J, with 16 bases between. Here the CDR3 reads CASSPGAGFTPEAFF. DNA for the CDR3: TGTGCCAGCTCACCAGGGGCAGGGTTTACTCCTGAAGCTTTCTTT.

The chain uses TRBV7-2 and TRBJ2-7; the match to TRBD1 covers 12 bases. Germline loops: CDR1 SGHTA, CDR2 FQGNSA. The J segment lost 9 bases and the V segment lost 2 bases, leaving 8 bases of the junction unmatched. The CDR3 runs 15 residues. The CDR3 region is CASSLTTGQGAVQYF. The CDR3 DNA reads TGTGCCAGCAGCTTAACTACGGGACAGGGGGCAGTGCAGTACTTC.

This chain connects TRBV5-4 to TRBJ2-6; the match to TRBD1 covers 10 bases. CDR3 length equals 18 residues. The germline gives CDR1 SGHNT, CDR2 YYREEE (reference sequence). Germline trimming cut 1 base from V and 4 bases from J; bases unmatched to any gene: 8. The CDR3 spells CASSLFGTGATGANVLTF. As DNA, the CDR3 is TGTGCCAGCAGCTTGTTCGGGACAGGGGCCACCGGGGCCAACGTCCTGACTTTC.

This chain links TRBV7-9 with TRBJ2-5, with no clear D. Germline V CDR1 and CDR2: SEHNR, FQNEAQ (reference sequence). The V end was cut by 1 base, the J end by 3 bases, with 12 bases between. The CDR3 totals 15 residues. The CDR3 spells CASSLGTSVKETQYF. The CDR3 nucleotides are TGTGCCAGCAGCTTAGGTACTTCTGTCAAAGAGACCCAGTACTTC.

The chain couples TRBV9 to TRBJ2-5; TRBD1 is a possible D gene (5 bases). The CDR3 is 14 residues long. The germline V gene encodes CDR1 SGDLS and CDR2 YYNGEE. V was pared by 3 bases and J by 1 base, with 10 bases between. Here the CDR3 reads CASSAEDSQETQYF. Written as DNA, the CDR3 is TGTGCCAGCAGCGCAGAAGACAGCCAAGAGACCCAGTACTTC.

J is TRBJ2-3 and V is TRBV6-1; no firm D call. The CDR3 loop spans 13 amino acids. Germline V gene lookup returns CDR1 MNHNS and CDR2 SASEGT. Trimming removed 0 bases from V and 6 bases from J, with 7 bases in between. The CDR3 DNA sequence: TGTGCCAGCAGTGAAGCGCCCGGGGATACGCAGTATTTT. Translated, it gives CASSEAPGDTQYF.

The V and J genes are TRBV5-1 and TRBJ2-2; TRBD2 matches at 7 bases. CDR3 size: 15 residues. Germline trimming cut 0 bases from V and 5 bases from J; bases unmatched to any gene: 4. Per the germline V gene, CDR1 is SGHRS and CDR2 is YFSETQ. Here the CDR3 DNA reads TGCGCCAGCAGCTTGGACGCGGGAGCGACCGGGGAGCTGTTTTTT. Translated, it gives CASSLDAGATGELFF. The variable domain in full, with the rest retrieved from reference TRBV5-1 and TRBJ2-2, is KAGVTQTPRYLIKTRGQQVTLSCSPISGHRSVSWYQQTPGQGLQFLFEYFSETQRNKGNFPGRFSGRQFSNSRSEMNVSTLELGDSALYLCASSLDAGATGELFFGEGSRLTVL.

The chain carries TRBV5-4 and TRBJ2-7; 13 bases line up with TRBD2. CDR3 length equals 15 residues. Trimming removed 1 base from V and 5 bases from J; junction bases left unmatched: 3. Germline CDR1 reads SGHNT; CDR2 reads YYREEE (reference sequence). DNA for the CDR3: TGTGCCAGCAGCTTGACTAGCGGGAGGGCCGACGAGCAGTACTTC. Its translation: CASSLTSGRADEQYF.

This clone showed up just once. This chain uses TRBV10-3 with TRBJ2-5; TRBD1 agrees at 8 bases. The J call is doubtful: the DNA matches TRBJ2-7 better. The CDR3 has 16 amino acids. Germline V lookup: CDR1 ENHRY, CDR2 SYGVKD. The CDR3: CAISELQGGSSYEQYF. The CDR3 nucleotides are TGTGCCATCAGTGAGTTACAGGGGGGTAGCTCCTACGAGCAGTACTTC.

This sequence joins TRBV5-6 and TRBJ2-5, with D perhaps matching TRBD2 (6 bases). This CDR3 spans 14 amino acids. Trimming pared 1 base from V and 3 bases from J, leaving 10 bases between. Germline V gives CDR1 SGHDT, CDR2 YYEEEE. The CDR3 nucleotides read TGTGCCAGCAGCTTGATTAGCGGAGAAGAGACCCAGTACTTC. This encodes CASSLISGEETQYF.

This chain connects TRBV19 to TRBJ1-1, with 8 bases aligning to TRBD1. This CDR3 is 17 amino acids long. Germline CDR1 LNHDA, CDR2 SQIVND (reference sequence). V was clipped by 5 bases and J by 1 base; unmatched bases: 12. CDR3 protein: CASSYLTVQGENTEAFF. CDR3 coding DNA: TGTGCCAGTAGTTACCTTACAGTACAGGGGGAGAACACTGAAGCTTTCTTT.

The CDR3 protein is CASSPGVGNNQPQHF. In DNA form, the CDR3 reads TGTGCCAGTAGTCCCGGGGTAGGGAACAATCAGCCCCAGCATTTT. V usage is TRBV19 and J usage is TRBJ1-5; D is unresolved. V lost 5 bases to trimming and J lost 3 bases, with 14 bases between them. Germline values: CDR1 LNHDA, CDR2 SQIVND (reference sequence). The CDR3 is made up of 15 amino acids.

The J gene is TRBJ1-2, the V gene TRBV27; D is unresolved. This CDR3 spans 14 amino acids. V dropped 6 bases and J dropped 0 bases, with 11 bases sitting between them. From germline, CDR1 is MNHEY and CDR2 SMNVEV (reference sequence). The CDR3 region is CASSPGRSNYGYTF. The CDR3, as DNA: TGTGCCAGCAGCCCCGGTCGGTCTAACTATGGCTACACCTTC.

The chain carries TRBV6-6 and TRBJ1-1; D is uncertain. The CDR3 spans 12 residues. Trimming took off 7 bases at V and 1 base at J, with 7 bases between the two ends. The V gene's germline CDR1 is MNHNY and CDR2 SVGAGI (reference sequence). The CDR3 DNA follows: TGTGCCAGCAAGCGAGGGAACACTGAAGCTTTCTTT. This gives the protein CASKRGNTEAFF.

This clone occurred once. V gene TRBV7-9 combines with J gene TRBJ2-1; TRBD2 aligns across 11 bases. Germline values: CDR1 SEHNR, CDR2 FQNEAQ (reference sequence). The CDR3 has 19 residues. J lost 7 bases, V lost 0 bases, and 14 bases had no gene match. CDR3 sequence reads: CASSLALFLSSGRINEQFF. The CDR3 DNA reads TGTGCCAGCAGCTTAGCGCTTTTTTTGTCTAGCGGGAGGATTAATGAGCAGTTCTTC.

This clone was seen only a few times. The CDR3 spells CASSLTGGLSYEQYF. The CDR3 coding sequence is TGCGCCAGCAGCTTGACAGGGGGCTTGTCCTACGAGCAGTACTTC. The chain carries TRBV5-1 and TRBJ2-7; 9 bases are shared with TRBD1. Unmatched junction bases numbered 3, after V lost 1 base and J lost 1 base. The CDR3 totals 15 residues. Germline lookup yields CDR1 SGHRS and CDR2 YFSETQ.

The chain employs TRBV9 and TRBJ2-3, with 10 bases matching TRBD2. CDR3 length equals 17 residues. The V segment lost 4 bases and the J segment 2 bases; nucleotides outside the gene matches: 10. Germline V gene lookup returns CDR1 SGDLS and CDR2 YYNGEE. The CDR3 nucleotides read TGTGCCAGCAGCATAAAAGCGGGAGGGTCTGTCACAGATACGCAGTATTTT. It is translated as CASSIKAGGSVTDTQYF. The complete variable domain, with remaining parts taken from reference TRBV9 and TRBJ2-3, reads DSGVTQTPKHLITATGQRVTLRCSPRSGDLSVYWYQQSLDQGLQFLIQYYNGEERAKGNILERFSAQQFPDLHSELNLSSLELGDSALYFCASSIKAGGSVTDTQYFGPGTRLTVL.

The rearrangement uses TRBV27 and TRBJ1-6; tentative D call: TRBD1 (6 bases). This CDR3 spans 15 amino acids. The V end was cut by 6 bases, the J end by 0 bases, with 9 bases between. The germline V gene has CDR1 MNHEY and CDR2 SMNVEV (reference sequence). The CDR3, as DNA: TGTGCCAGCAGGATAGGGGGCTCCTATAATTCACCCCTCCACTTT. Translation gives CASRIGGSYNSPLHF.

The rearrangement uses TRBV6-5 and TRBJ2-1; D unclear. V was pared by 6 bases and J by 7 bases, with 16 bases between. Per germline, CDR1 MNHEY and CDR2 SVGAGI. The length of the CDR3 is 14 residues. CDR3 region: CASRPWNPRNEQFF. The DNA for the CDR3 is TGTGCCAGCAGGCCCTGGAACCCTAGGAATGAGCAGTTCTTC.